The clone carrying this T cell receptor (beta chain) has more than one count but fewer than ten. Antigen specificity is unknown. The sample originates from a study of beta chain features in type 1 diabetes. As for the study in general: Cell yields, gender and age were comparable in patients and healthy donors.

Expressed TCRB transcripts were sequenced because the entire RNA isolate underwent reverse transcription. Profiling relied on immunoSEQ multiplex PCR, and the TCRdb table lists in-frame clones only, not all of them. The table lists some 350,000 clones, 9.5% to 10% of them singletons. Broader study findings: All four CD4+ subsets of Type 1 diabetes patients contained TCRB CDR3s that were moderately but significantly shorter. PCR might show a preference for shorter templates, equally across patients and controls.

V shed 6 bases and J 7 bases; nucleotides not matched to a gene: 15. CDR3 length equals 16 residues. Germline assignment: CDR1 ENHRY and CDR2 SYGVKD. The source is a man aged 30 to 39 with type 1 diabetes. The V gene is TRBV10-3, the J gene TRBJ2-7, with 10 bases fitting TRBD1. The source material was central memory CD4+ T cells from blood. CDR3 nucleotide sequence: TGTGCCATCAGACAAACCGGGACAGGGGCCAGCGGGGAGCAGTACTTC. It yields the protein CAIRQTGTGASGEQYF.